A single sample gave rise to the 4 T cell receptor beta chains below, sequenced in a study of T cells in narcolepsy. Produced via immunoSEQ multiplex PCR; TCRdb's table is partial and in-frame only. The table has about 32,000 clones, roughly three quarters seen once. Sequenced: CD45RA- memory CD4+ T cells from PBMCs. All receptors come from a human donor with narcolepsy.

J is TRBJ1-5 and V is TRBV11-2; maybe TRBD1 (6 bases). Trimming shortened V by 4 bases and J by 6 bases, and 13 bases separated the two germline ends. This CDR3 comprises 14 residues. The V gene's germline CDR1 is SGHAT and CDR2 FQNNGV. This CDR3 is CASSSRGGGQPQHF. CDR3 bases: TGTGCCAGCAGCTCCCGGGGGGGCGGTCAGCCCCAGCATTTT.

The V call is TRBV19, the J call TRBJ1-5, with D possibly TRBD1 on 5 matching bases. The CDR3 covers 14 residues. The germline gives CDR1 LNHDA, CDR2 SQIVND (reference sequence). V was shortened by 6 bases and J by 0 bases, with 9 bases between the two germline ends. CDR3 in DNA: TGTGCCAGTAGAATGCAGGGTAGCAATCAGCCCCAGCATTTT. Amino acid sequence: CASRMQGSNQPQHF.

The gene calls are TRBV27 and TRBJ2-1; 9 positions agree with TRBD1. The CDR3 covers 15 residues. V was pared by 10 bases and J by 7 bases, with 14 bases of the junction left unmatched. CDR1 is MNHEY and CDR2 is SMNVEV in the germline V gene (reference sequence). Here the CDR3 reads CATLSPGQGRNEQFF. CDR3 sequence (DNA): TGTGCCACCCTCTCACCGGGACAGGGTAGGAATGAGCAGTTCTTC.

This clone was observed a few times. This rearrangement joins TRBV19 to TRBJ1-5; the D is unclear. The CDR3 consists of 15 residues. The ends were cut back, 7 bases at V and 6 bases at J, with 19 bases in the middle. Germline values: CDR1 LNHDA, CDR2 SQIVND (reference sequence). CDR3 in amino acids: CASTDSGGRSQPQHF. The CDR3 coding sequence is TGTGCCAGTACGGATTCCGGCGGACGGAGTCAGCCCCAGCATTTT.